This entry lists 22 T cell receptor beta chains sequenced from one sample in a study of CD8 T cells in ankylosing spondylitis. General observations from the study: Several highly homologous variants made up a TCR beta motif, and this motif appeared characteristic of ankylosing spondylitis blood.

A single record per CDR3 protein comes from TCRdb applying MiXCR to the 5' RACE reads. The sample lists roughly 220,000 distinct CDR3 sequences, roughly 18% seen once, with roughly 42% in the top ten. Which antigens these TCRs recognize remains unknown. Sequencing was performed on blood, either unsorted or a sorted T cell fraction (not recorded which). These TCRs come from a male donor with ankylosing spondylitis.

The J gene is TRBJ2-1, the V gene TRBV2; D may be TRBD2 (5 bases). The CDR3 has 12 residues. The ends were cut back, 9 bases at V and 0 bases at J, with 6 bases in the middle. From germline, CDR1 is SNHLY and CDR2 FYNNEI. CDR3 bases: TGTGCCAGTCGGGGCTCCTACAATGAGCAGTTCTTC. This sequence encodes CASRGSYNEQFF.

The V call is TRBV28, the J call TRBJ1-1; 9 bases align to TRBD1. The CDR3 is 13 residues long. The germline V gene encodes CDR1 MDHEN and CDR2 SYDVKM. Germline trimming cut 10 bases from V and 4 bases from J; bases unmatched to any gene: 7. The CDR3 loop is CATVGQGITEAFF. For the CDR3, the DNA is TGTGCCACCGTGGGACAGGGAATCACTGAAGCTTTCTTT. Full variable domain (remainder filled in from reference TRBV28 and TRBJ1-1): DVKVTQSSRYLVKRTGEKVFLECVQDMDHENMFWYRQDPGLGLRLIYFSYDVKMKEKGDIPEGYSVSREKKERFSLILESASTNQTSMYLCATVGQGITEAFFGQGTRLTVV.

This clonotype occurred many times. J is TRBJ2-1 and V is TRBV5-8; TRBD1 might be the D (6 bases). The V and J ends lost 2 bases and 4 bases respectively, with 10 bases between them. The CDR3 contains 14 residues. Looked up from germline, CDR1 is SGHTS and CDR2 is YDEGEE. This CDR3 is CASSFPTGYNEQFF. Written as DNA, the CDR3 is TGTGCCAGCAGCTTCCCGACAGGTTACAATGAGCAGTTCTTC.

This clonotype showed up many times. The chain couples TRBV19 to TRBJ1-2; possibly TRBD1 for D (5 bases). Between the trimmed V and J ends, which lost 6 bases and 4 bases, there was a span of 9 bases. The CDR3 is made up of 12 amino acids. Germline-derived CDR1 and CDR2 are LNHDA and SQIVND (reference sequence). CDR3 nucleotides: TGTGCCAGTAGGGGGGACGGCTATGGCTACACCTTC. Translating gives CASRGDGYGYTF.

The table lists this clonotype with many counts. V and J are TRBV12-3 or TRBV12-4 and TRBJ2-3; possible D gene TRBD2, 6 bases. The V end was cut by 8 bases, the J end by 5 bases, with 8 bases between. This CDR3 has 11 amino acids. CDR3 sequence (DNA): TGTGCCAGCGGGGGGAGAGATACGCAGTATTTT. Amino acids: CASGGRDTQYF.

This chain's CDR3 is CASSYYGRTSATQYF. The CDR3 region has the DNA TGTGCCAGCAGTTATTATGGACGGACCTCTGCTACGCAGTATTTT. This chain links TRBV12-3 or TRBV12-4 with TRBJ2-3; D is undetermined. Between the trimmed V and J ends, which lost 4 bases and 8 bases, there was a span of 19 bases. The CDR3 is 15 residues long.

The CDR3 protein is CSAHSSGRNPSYEQYF. CDR3 bases: TGCAGTGCTCACTCTAGCGGGAGGAACCCGTCCTACGAGCAGTACTTC. This chain connects TRBV20-1 to TRBJ2-7; TRBD2 agrees at 11 bases. CDR1 and CDR2 from the germline V gene are DFQATT and SNEGSKA (reference sequence). J lost 1 base, V lost 5 bases, and 10 bases had no gene match. The CDR3 totals 16 residues.

The chain uses TRBV29-1 and TRBJ2-7; 9 nucleotides match TRBD1. J gave up 0 bases and V 0 bases, and 0 bases lay outside the gene matches. This CDR3 contains 14 residues. Germline V gene lookup returns CDR1 SQVTM and CDR2 ANQGSEA. The CDR3: CSVEEGQGSYEQYF. CDR3 nucleotides: TGCAGCGTTGAAGAGGGACAGGGCTCCTACGAGCAGTACTTC.

The rearrangement joins TRBV7-9 to TRBJ1-6; tentative D call: TRBD1 (6 bases). The CDR3 contains 14 residues. Per germline, CDR1 SEHNR and CDR2 FQNEAQ (reference sequence). The V gene lost 5 bases and the J gene lost 8 bases, with 13 bases spanning the gap. The CDR3 bases are TGTGCCAGCAGCGTCCCGGGGGCAGATTCACCCCTCCACTTT. Amino acids: CASSVPGADSPLHF.

V gene TRBV7-6 combines with J gene TRBJ1-4; no firm D call. The germline gives CDR1 SGHVS, CDR2 FNYEAQ. V lost 7 bases and J 8 bases, leaving 14 bases between the germline ends. The CDR3 sequence is 13 residues long. The CDR3 reads CASTQWEGEKLFF. The CDR3, as DNA: TGTGCCAGCACACAGTGGGAAGGGGAAAAACTGTTTTTT.

V gene TRBV3-1 combines with J gene TRBJ1-1, with D perhaps matching TRBD1 (6 bases). The CDR3 has 16 residues. Trimming stripped 0 bases from V and 1 base from J, with 12 bases between. Germline V gene data show CDR1 as LGHDT and CDR2 as YNNKEL (reference sequence). Written as DNA, the CDR3 is TGTGCCAGCAGCCAAGATTGGGGGCAGTCGAACACTGAAGCTTTCTTT. Protein: CASSQDWGQSNTEAFF.

This clonotype was detected only a few times. The rearrangement joins TRBV6-2 or TRBV6-3 to TRBJ2-1; TRBD2 is a possible D gene (7 bases). This CDR3 is 16 amino acids long. Between the trimmed V and J ends, which lost 3 bases and 8 bases, there was a span of 20 bases. The germline V gene has CDR1 MNHEY and CDR2 SVGEGT. The CDR3 reads CASSYRRGREWDEQFF. In DNA form, the CDR3 reads TGTGCCAGCAGTTATCGGCGGGGGCGGGAGTGGGATGAGCAGTTCTTC.

This clonotype was counted only a few times. The genes are TRBV12-5 and TRBJ2-7; D gene ambiguous. CDR3 length: 14 residues. Between the trimmed V and J ends, which lost 1 base and 2 bases, there was a span of 9 bases. Germline lookup yields CDR1 LGHNT and CDR2 FRNRAP. Here the CDR3 reads CASGLDLSPYEQYF. The CDR3 bases are TGTGCTAGTGGTTTGGATCTCTCTCCCTACGAGCAGTACTTC.

The sample holds a few counts of this clonotype. V and J are TRBV5-1 and TRBJ2-7, with TRBD1 as a possible D gene (5 bases). This CDR3 has 14 residues. With 6 bases removed from V and 0 bases from J, the gap between germline ends came to 13 bases. Germline CDR1 and CDR2: SGHRS and YFSETQ. The CDR3 sequence: CASTVEQGSYEQYF. In DNA, the CDR3 is TGCGCCAGCACCGTGGAGCAGGGCTCCTACGAGCAGTACTTC.

The genes are TRBV27 and TRBJ1-1; D unresolved. Between the trimmed V and J ends, which lost 4 bases and 1 base, there was a span of 13 bases. The CDR3 length is 15 residues. Germline loops: CDR1 MNHEY, CDR2 SMNVEV (reference sequence). The CDR3 is CASSSSGMGNTEAFF. CDR3 coding DNA: TGTGCCAGCAGTTCGTCCGGGATGGGGAACACTGAAGCTTTCTTT.

The chain carries TRBV9 and TRBJ1-1; TRBD1 is a possible D gene (5 bases). Trimming pared 0 bases from V and 8 bases from J, leaving 8 bases between. Germline V gives CDR1 SGDLS, CDR2 YYNGEE. This CDR3 comprises 12 residues. In nucleotides, the CDR3 is TGTGCCAGCAGCGTAGGAGGGACGGAAGCTTTCTTT. It codes for CASSVGGTEAFF.

This chain connects TRBV20-1 to TRBJ2-3; D unclear. Trimming pared 3 bases from V and 7 bases from J, leaving 14 bases between. This CDR3 is built from 13 residues. Germline CDR1 DFQATT, CDR2 SNEGSKA (reference sequence). The CDR3 loop is CSARPRYYHTQYF. The CDR3, as DNA: TGCAGTGCTAGGCCCCGATATTACCATACGCAGTATTTT.

The chain recombines TRBV29-1 with TRBJ2-7; D unclear. V dropped 4 bases and J dropped 3 bases, with 10 bases sitting between them. CDR3 length equals 12 residues. The germline gives CDR1 SQVTM, CDR2 ANQGSEA. The CDR3 here is CSVGLGIYEQYF. CDR3 DNA: TGCAGCGTTGGTCTGGGCATCTACGAGCAGTACTTC.

The table lists this clonotype with a few counts. This chain connects TRBV20-1 to TRBJ1-2; 7 nucleotides align to TRBD1. J lost 8 bases, V lost 6 bases, and 6 bases had no gene match. The CDR3 length is 11 residues. CDR1 and CDR2 from the germline V gene are DFQATT and SNEGSKA (reference sequence). CDR3 protein: CSAQTGLGYTF. The CDR3 nucleotides read TGCAGTGCCCAGACAGGGCTGGGCTACACCTTC.

The chain carries TRBV27 and TRBJ2-3, with D tentatively TRBD2 (6 bases). Germline V gene sequence: CDR1 MNHEY, CDR2 SMNVEV (reference sequence). V was clipped by 5 bases and J by 0 bases, with 12 bases between them. The CDR3 totals 15 residues. The CDR3 bases are TGTGCCAGCAGTCGGGGGACTTCTAGCACAGATACGCAGTATTTT. Protein: CASSRGTSSTDTQYF.

This chain uses TRBV7-6 with TRBJ2-3; 14 nucleotides line up with TRBD2. V lost 5 bases to trimming and J lost 7 bases; unmatched junction nucleotides: 5. The CDR3 extends over 15 amino acids. Germline values: CDR1 SGHVS, CDR2 FNYEAQ. The CDR3 protein is CASSTRTSGGYTQYF. The CDR3 bases are TGTGCCAGCAGCACAAGGACTAGCGGGGGGTATACGCAGTATTTT.

In its sample, this clonotype was seen a few times. This chain uses TRBV6-1 with TRBJ1-5; D is unresolved. In germline, CDR1 is MNHNS, CDR2 SASEGT. This CDR3 region has 13 residues. The V gene lost 3 bases and the J gene lost 6 bases, with 9 bases spanning the gap. CDR3 sequence (DNA): TGTGCCAGCAGTGATTCCGGGGTTCAGCCCCAGCATTTT. This translates into CASSDSGVQPQHF.